This T cell receptor beta chain was sequenced for a study of T-cell memory formation after mild COVID-19. Study-wide results and caveats: Clonal second-wave expansions that peaked on day 37 had unconfirmed SARS-CoV-2 specificity. Day 15 to 85 contracting clones showed balanced CD4/CD8; day 15 to 37 expanders favored CD4+.

This clonotype has a handful of counts. As yet, its antigen is unknown. Constant-segment primers served in 5'RACE that generated TCR alpha and TCR beta cDNA libraries bearing sample barcodes and UMIs. TCRdb reanalysed the 5' RACE reads using MiXCR and keeps one entry per CDR3 protein. The sample yields some 440,000 distinct CDR3 sequences, roughly 23% seen once. This clonotype was sampled from an adult woman who had mild COVID-19 (a few samples of this study predate the infection). Cell type and time point are not known. The source material was PBMCs or a T cell subset sorted from them (not recorded which).

The CDR3 reads CASSSRPGLATDTQYF. CDR3 in DNA: TGTGCCAGCAGCTCGAGACCGGGACTAGCGACAGATACGCAGTATTTT. The chain combines TRBV7-3 with TRBJ2-3; 10 bases are shared with TRBD2. The CDR3 is 16 amino acids. V shed 4 bases and J 3 bases; nucleotides not matched to a gene: 7. Germline V lookup: CDR1 SGHTA, CDR2 FQGTGA.